This T cell receptor (beta chain) was identified during a study of Ad26.COV2.S vaccination and SARS-CoV-2 variants. The wider study: In the study, Ad26.COV2.S was injected intramuscularly once, or twice 56 days apart. Study-wide results and caveats: People who got the vaccine or the placebo had similar non-spike TCR breadth.

Treatment here: around 19 received Ad26.COV2.S at low or high dose, single or two shots; about 5 received placebo; per-sample allocation not given. After the first vaccine or placebo injection, samples were drawn on day 63. SARS-CoV-2 spike from the Wuhan strain was encoded by the vaccine, an Ad26 vector. The repertoire was sequenced with immunoSEQ multiplex PCR; TCRdb's copy has only in-frame clones and lacks some. The data hold roughly 350,000 clones, with about 89% observed a single time. Comment on this clone: Its matching antigen is unknown.

The clonotype comes from a person aged 18-65 years who received the Ad26.COV2.S COVID-19 vaccine or a placebo. The sequencing here drew on peripheral blood, taken in a trial of Ad26.COV2.S vaccine versus placebo.

The CDR3 nucleotides are TGTGCCAGCAGTTTTTACAGATTTAACACTGAAGCTTTCTTT. Its protein is CASSFYRFNTEAFF. J is TRBJ1-1 and V is TRBV28, with D unclear. Per germline, CDR1 MDHEN and CDR2 SYDVKM. V was trimmed by 3 bases and J by 2 bases, leaving 10 bases between them. The length of the CDR3 is 14 residues.